These 31 T cell receptor beta chains share one sample of origin, sequenced in a study of cytomegalovirus exposure and HLA in healthy donors. PCR primers comprised 60 Vbeta and 13 Jbeta primers. TCRdb's copy holds only in-frame clones and misses some; the assay was immunoSEQ multiplex PCR. The sample carries 100,000 to 150,000 clones, around 78% recorded once. Sequences were obtained from PBMCs. These receptors came from a woman in her forties in good health and CMV-seronegative.

This chain connects TRBV5-1 to TRBJ1-1, with D possibly matching TRBD1 (6 bases). The CDR3 length is 14 residues. V dropped 2 bases and J dropped 1 base, with 9 bases sitting between them. CDR1 is SGHRS, CDR2 YFSETQ, per germline. The CDR3 bases are TGCGCCAGCAGCTTTCAGGGGCGGAACACTGAAGCTTTCTTT. It encodes CASSFQGRNTEAFF.

The sample holds a few counts of this clone. V and J are TRBV5-6 and TRBJ1-2, with D tentatively TRBD1 (5 bases). V lost 0 bases, J lost 4 bases, and 10 bases lay in between. This CDR3 is 14 amino acids long. Germline loops: CDR1 SGHDT, CDR2 YYEEEE. CDR3 sequence reads: CASSLVGASYGYTF. The CDR3 DNA follows: TGTGCCAGCAGCTTGGTAGGGGCCTCCTATGGCTACACCTTC.

Regarding this clone: Relative to the germline gene, one junction end is altered; a read error may explain this. This chain uses TRBV19 with TRBJ2-6; the match to TRBD1 covers 12 bases. Germline V CDR1 and CDR2: LNHDA, SQIVND (reference sequence). The length of the CDR3 is 19 residues. CDR3: CASSVFPGQGAGGANGLTF. The CDR3 DNA follows: TGTGCCAGTAGTGTCTTCCCGGGACAGGGGGCCGGTGGGGCCAACGGCCTGACTTTC.

This clone was seen a handful of times. The chain couples TRBV4-2 to TRBJ2-5; no clear D gene. This CDR3 comprises 13 residues. The V gene lost 4 bases and the J gene lost 5 bases, with 11 bases spanning the gap. Germline CDR1 reads LGHNA; CDR2 reads YNFKEQ. CDR3 region: CASSPESAETQYF. Here the CDR3 DNA reads TGTGCCAGCAGCCCGGAATCAGCGGAGACCCAGTACTTC.

The gene calls are TRBV19 and TRBJ1-1, with 8 bases aligning to TRBD1. The CDR3 is 16 residues long. Trimming took 5 bases from V and 4 from J; bases not matched to a gene: 12. Germline V gives CDR1 LNHDA, CDR2 SQIVND (reference sequence). CDR3 amino acids: CASSPDSGGAPTEAFF. CDR3 DNA: TGTGCCAGTAGTCCAGACTCAGGGGGCGCCCCCACTGAAGCTTTCTTT.

This clone showed up just a few times. The chain recombines TRBV4-2 with TRBJ2-3; TRBD1 matches 10 bases. Germline V CDR1 and CDR2: LGHNA, YNFKEQ. The trim removed 4 bases at V and 4 bases at J, leaving 8 bases unmatched. This CDR3 is built from 16 residues. CDR3 in DNA: TGTGCCAGCAGCCTCGATCCGGGACAGGGGTCAGATACGCAGTATTTT. It yields the protein CASSLDPGQGSDTQYF.

This clone appeared a single time. The J gene is TRBJ1-1, the V gene TRBV7-9; TRBD1 matches 8 bases. Unmatched junction bases numbered 8, after V lost 1 base and J lost 1 base. Germline CDR1 reads SEHNR; CDR2 reads FQNEAQ (reference sequence). The CDR3 consists of 17 residues. CDR3 loop: CASSLGTGSVRNTEAFF. CDR3 bases: TGTGCCAGCAGCTTAGGGACAGGGAGCGTGAGGAACACTGAAGCTTTCTTT.

The sample holds a few counts of this clone. The chain joins TRBV5-1 to TRBJ2-3, with TRBD2 identical over 15 bases. Per the germline V gene, CDR1 is SGHRS and CDR2 is YFSETQ. The ends lost 3 bases at V and 0 bases at J; junction bases unmatched: 2. This CDR3 contains 17 residues. The CDR3 DNA follows: TGCGCCAGCAGCTCCGGGACTAGCGGGAGGAGCACAGATACGCAGTATTTT. Translated, it gives CASSSGTSGRSTDTQYF.

The genes are TRBV5-1 and TRBJ2-1; TRBD2 might be the D (5 bases). The germline V gene encodes CDR1 SGHRS and CDR2 YFSETQ. The length of the CDR3 is 13 residues. V was pared by 4 bases and J by 3 bases, with 8 bases between. The CDR3 DNA reads as TGCGCCAGCAGCGCGGGCCACTACAATGAGCAGTTCTTC. Amino acid sequence: CASSAGHYNEQFF.

The rearrangement links TRBV14 to TRBJ2-7; D perhaps matches TRBD1 (5 bases). There are 13 residues in the CDR3. Trimming stripped 1 base from V and 11 bases from J, with 15 bases between. Germline V gene data show CDR1 as SGHDN and CDR2 as FVKESK. This chain's CDR3 is CASSQGSSAGKYF. The CDR3 nucleotides read TGTGCCAGCAGCCAAGGGAGCTCGGCAGGGAAGTACTTC.

The chain's CDR3 is CASSQELLSYNEQFF. The CDR3 nucleotides read TGCGCCAGCAGCCAAGAACTTTTGTCCTACAATGAGCAGTTCTTC. The V and J genes are TRBV4-1 and TRBJ2-1; D unclear. Germline-derived CDR1 and CDR2 are MGHRA and YSYEKL. This CDR3 spans 15 amino acids. Trimming removed 0 bases at V and 1 base at J, with 7 bases between.

The chain is built from TRBV19 and TRBJ1-2, with 8 bases fitting TRBD1. The CDR3 length is 17 residues. Germline V gives CDR1 LNHDA, CDR2 SQIVND (reference sequence). The V segment lost 7 bases and the J segment 0 bases; nucleotides outside the gene matches: 13. CDR3 sequence (DNA): TGTGCCAGTAAGCCAAGGGCTCAGGGGGCCTCTAACTATGGCTACACCTTC. Its translation: CASKPRAQGASNYGYTF.

The chain carries TRBV7-3 and TRBJ2-1, with 10 bases fitting TRBD2. CDR3 length equals 15 residues. Germline trimming cut 5 bases from V and 8 bases from J; bases unmatched to any gene: 9. Germline V gives CDR1 SGHTA, CDR2 FQGTGA. CDR3 in amino acids: CASSPLAGVKDEQFF. CDR3 nucleotides: TGTGCCAGCAGCCCGCTAGCGGGAGTCAAGGATGAGCAGTTCTTC.

The J gene is TRBJ1-5, the V gene TRBV5-6; D is perhaps TRBD1 (6 bases). V lost 2 bases and J lost 2, with 11 bases in between. The CDR3 extends over 15 amino acids. Germline CDR1 reads SGHDT; CDR2 reads YYEEEE. The CDR3 DNA is TGTGCCAGCAGCTTCCAGGGGTTCGGCAATCAGCCCCAGCATTTT. Protein sequence: CASSFQGFGNQPQHF.

Concerning this clone itself: Its ends do not fully match the called genes, so a read error is possible. The chain uses TRBV28 and TRBJ2-4; a weak D match, TRBD1 (5 bases). Germline lookup yields CDR1 MDHEN and CDR2 SYDVKM. This CDR3 is 15 amino acids long. The CDR3 reads CASSKTGQGKNSQYF. The CDR3 DNA is TGTGCCAGCAGCAAAACCGGGCAGGGAAAAAACAGTCAGTACTTC.

The chain couples TRBV28 to TRBJ1-4, with 7 positions matching TRBD1. The CDR3 loop spans 13 amino acids. With V trimmed by 8 bases and J by 4 bases, 4 bases remained unmatched. CDR1 MDHEN and CDR2 SYDVKM come from the germline V gene. The CDR3 sequence is CASWDSLNEKLFF. The CDR3 DNA reads TGTGCCAGCTGGGACAGCCTTAATGAAAAACTGTTTTTT.

This clone has only one observation. The CDR3 protein is CASSRGTGVYEQYF. Written as DNA, the CDR3 is TGTGCCAGCTCACGTGGGACAGGGGTATACGAGCAGTACTTC. The rearrangement joins TRBV18 to TRBJ2-5; 10 nucleotides line up with TRBD1. The end of the DNA fits TRBJ2-7 better, so the J call may be wrong. Per the germline V gene, CDR1 is KGHSH and CDR2 is LQKENI. This CDR3 is built from 14 residues.

The gene calls are TRBV7-2 and TRBJ2-5, with 9 nucleotides matching TRBD1. The CDR3 spans 16 residues. Germline CDR1 is SGHTA and CDR2 is FQGNSA. Trimming at V came to 0 bases and at J to 2 bases, leaving 4 bases not matched to a gene. CDR3 nucleotide sequence: TGTGCCAGCAGCTTAGCGTCCGGGACAGGGCAAGAGACCCAGTACTTC. Translated, it gives CASSLASGTGQETQYF.

The genes are TRBV5-1 and TRBJ2-2; 9 bases are shared with TRBD1. Per the germline V gene, CDR1 is SGHRS and CDR2 is YFSETQ. With 2 bases clipped from V and 4 bases from J, the junction kept 3 bases outside the gene matches. CDR3 length equals 15 residues. The CDR3 region has the DNA TGCGCCAGCAGCTTCGGACAGGGGAGCACCGGGGAGCTGTTTTTT. It is translated as CASSFGQGSTGELFF.

V and J are TRBV2 and TRBJ1-4; D not certain. The CDR3 has 14 amino acids. Trimming pared 0 bases from V and 11 bases from J, leaving 13 bases between. Germline CDR1 reads SNHLY; CDR2 reads FYNNEI. CDR3 residues: CASSEALAVGKLFF. The CDR3, as DNA: TGTGCCAGCAGTGAAGCGCTTGCGGTCGGGAAACTGTTTTTT.

This clone appeared a single time. The chain employs TRBV28 and TRBJ2-3; 14 nucleotides match TRBD2. Trimming took 5 bases from V and 3 from J; bases not matched to a gene: 4. This CDR3 comprises 16 residues. The germline V gene has CDR1 MDHEN and CDR2 SYDVKM. The CDR3 protein is CASSPWTSGRTDTQYF. Here the CDR3 DNA reads TGTGCCAGCAGTCCCTGGACTAGCGGGAGGACAGATACGCAGTATTTT. The variable domain in full, completed from reference TRBV28 and TRBJ2-3, reads DVKVTQSSRYLVKRTGEKVFLECVQDMDHENMFWYRQDPGLGLRLIYFSYDVKMKEKGDIPEGYSVSREKKERFSLILESASTNQTSMYLCASSPWTSGRTDTQYFGPGTRLTVL.

This rearrangement joins TRBV10-2 to TRBJ2-1; 14 nucleotides agree with TRBD2. Germline V gene sequence: CDR1 WSHSY, CDR2 SAAADI. Trimming took 6 bases from V and 10 from J; bases not matched to a gene: 8. The CDR3 runs 15 residues. The CDR3 loop is CASRIRLAGGREQFF. Here the CDR3 DNA reads TGCGCCAGCAGGATCCGACTAGCGGGAGGGCGAGAGCAGTTCTTC.

The V gene is TRBV7-2, the J gene TRBJ2-7, with 12 bases lining up with TRBD1. Germline loops: CDR1 SGHTA, CDR2 FQGNSA. V lost 8 bases, J lost 6 bases, and 5 bases stayed unmatched. The CDR3 consists of 13 residues. CDR3 region: CASVGTGGGEQYF. The DNA of the CDR3 is TGTGCCAGCGTCGGGACAGGGGGCGGCGAGCAGTACTTC.

This chain joins TRBV11-2 and TRBJ2-7; 16 bases are shared with TRBD2. The J segment lost 2 bases and the V segment lost 2 bases, leaving 9 bases of the junction unmatched. The germline CDR1 and CDR2 sequences are SGHAT and FQNNGV. The CDR3 covers 19 residues. CDR3 in amino acids: CASSLPGTSGRAVTYEQYF. CDR3 coding DNA: TGTGCCAGCAGCTTACCCGGGACTAGCGGGAGGGCCGTAACCTACGAGCAGTACTTC. Looking up the rest from reference TRBV11-2 and TRBJ2-7 gives the full variable domain: EAGVAQSPRYKIIEKRQSVAFWCNPISGHATLYWYQQILGQGPKLLIQFQNNGVVDDSQLPKDRFSAERLKGVDSTLKIQPAKLEDSAVYLCASSLPGTSGRAVTYEQYFGPGTRLTVT.

The chain employs TRBV7-9 and TRBJ1-3, with D perhaps TRBD1 (5 bases). CDR3 length: 14 amino acids. The V gene lost 2 bases and the J gene lost 4 bases, with 9 bases spanning the gap. Germline-derived CDR1 and CDR2 are SEHNR and FQNEAQ (reference sequence). Here the CDR3 reads CASSLWGRGNTIYF. The CDR3 DNA is TGTGCCAGCAGCTTATGGGGGAGGGGAAACACCATATATTTT.

The rearrangement joins TRBV7-9 to TRBJ1-3, with TRBD1 identical over 7 bases. V gave up 11 bases and J gave up 8 bases; unmatched junction bases: 12. Germline-derived CDR1 and CDR2 are SEHNR and FQNEAQ (reference sequence). This CDR3 spans 13 amino acids. The CDR3 DNA reads TGTGCCGGACGGGACAGACAGGGTGACACCATATATTTT. This codes for CAGRDRQGDTIYF.

The V and J genes are TRBV27 and TRBJ1-2; TRBD1 matches at 7 bases. The CDR3 is 16 residues long. Germline trimming cut 3 bases from V and 6 bases from J; bases unmatched to any gene: 13. Per the germline V gene, CDR1 is MNHEY and CDR2 is SMNVEV (reference sequence). CDR3 coding DNA: TGTGCCAGCAGTTTCCTATTACAGGGGAGGAAAAATGGCTACACCTTC. It encodes CASSFLLQGRKNGYTF.

This rearrangement joins TRBV7-9 to TRBJ2-5; 7 nucleotides align to TRBD1. Germline V gene lookup returns CDR1 SEHNR and CDR2 FQNEAQ (reference sequence). CDR3 length: 15 residues. V lost 1 base to trimming and J lost 4 bases; unmatched junction nucleotides: 6. The CDR3 DNA sequence: TGTGCCAGCAGCTTAGGGAGACAGGGCGGAGAGACCCAGTACTTC. This sequence encodes CASSLGRQGGETQYF.

This chain links TRBV6-4 with TRBJ2-3; no definite D call. The germline V gene has CDR1 MRHNA and CDR2 SNTAGT. The length of the CDR3 is 14 residues. V was clipped by 3 bases and J by 1 base, with 8 bases between them. CDR3 region: CASSEAPGTDTQYF. CDR3 sequence (DNA): TGTGCCAGCAGTGAAGCTCCCGGCACAGATACGCAGTATTTT.

This sequence joins TRBV10-3 and TRBJ2-5, with D possibly matching TRBD2 (5 bases). V was clipped by 6 bases and J by 5 bases, with 16 bases between them. There are 14 residues in the CDR3. Germline-derived CDR1 and CDR2 are ENHRY and SYGVKD. The CDR3: CAIRETGMGETQYF. The CDR3 DNA is TGTGCCATCAGAGAGACCGGGATGGGGGAGACCCAGTACTTC.

The chain joins TRBV10-3 to TRBJ2-3; no clear D. The CDR3 has 14 residues. Germline CDR1 ENHRY, CDR2 SYGVKD. Trimming took 8 bases from V and 0 from J, leaving 12 bases between them. The CDR3 protein is CAIRAGSSTDTQYF. The DNA for the CDR3 is TGTGCCATCCGTGCAGGTTCTAGCACAGATACGCAGTATTTT.